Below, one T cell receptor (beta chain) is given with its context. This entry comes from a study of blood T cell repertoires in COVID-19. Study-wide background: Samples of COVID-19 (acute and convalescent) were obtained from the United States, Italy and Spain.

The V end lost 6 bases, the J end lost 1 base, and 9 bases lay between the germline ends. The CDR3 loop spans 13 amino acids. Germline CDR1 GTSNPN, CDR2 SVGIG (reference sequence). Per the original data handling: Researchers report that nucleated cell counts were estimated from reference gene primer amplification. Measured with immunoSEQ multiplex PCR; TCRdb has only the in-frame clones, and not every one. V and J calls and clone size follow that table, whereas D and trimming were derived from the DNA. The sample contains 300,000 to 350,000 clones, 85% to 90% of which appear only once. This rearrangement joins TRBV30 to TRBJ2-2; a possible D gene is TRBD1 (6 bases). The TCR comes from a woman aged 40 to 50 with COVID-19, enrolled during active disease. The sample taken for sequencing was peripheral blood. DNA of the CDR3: TGTGCCTGCGAACAGGGGAACACCGGGGAGCTGTTTTTT. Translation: CACEQGNTGELFF.